This T cell receptor beta chain was observed in a study of T cell responses to AZD1222 COVID-19 vaccine. The length of the CDR3 is 16 residues. With 5 bases clipped from V and 2 bases from J, the junction kept 11 bases outside the gene matches. CDR1 is MDHEN and CDR2 is SYDVKM in the germline V gene. The method was immunoSEQ multiplex PCR; TCRdb's version includes in-frame clones alone and lacks a portion of them. The sample holds around 150,000 clones, about 93% seen once. V usage is TRBV28 and J usage is TRBJ1-2, with 7 bases identical to TRBD1. This TCR came from an adult in good health. The source was peripheral blood, collected on day 0 of AZD1222 vaccination. The CDR3 spells CASSPGGAPTNYGYTF. In DNA, the CDR3 is TGTGCCAGCAGTCCAGGGGGGGCGCCTACAAACTATGGCTACACCTTC.